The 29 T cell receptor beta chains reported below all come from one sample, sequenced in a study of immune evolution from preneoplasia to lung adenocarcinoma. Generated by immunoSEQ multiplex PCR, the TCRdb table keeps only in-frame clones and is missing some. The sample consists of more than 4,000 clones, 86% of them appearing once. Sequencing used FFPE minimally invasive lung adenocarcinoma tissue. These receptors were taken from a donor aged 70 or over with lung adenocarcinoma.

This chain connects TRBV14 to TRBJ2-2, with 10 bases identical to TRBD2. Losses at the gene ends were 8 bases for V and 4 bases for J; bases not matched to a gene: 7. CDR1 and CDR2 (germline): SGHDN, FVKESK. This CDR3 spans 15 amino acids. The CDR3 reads CASGLAGEITGELFF. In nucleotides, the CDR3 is TGTGCCAGCGGTCTAGCGGGAGAGATCACCGGGGAGCTGTTTTTT.

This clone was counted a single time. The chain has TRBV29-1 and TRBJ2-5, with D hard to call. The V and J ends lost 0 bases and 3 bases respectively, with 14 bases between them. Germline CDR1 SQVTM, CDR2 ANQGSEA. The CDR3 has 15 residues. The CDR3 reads CSVEEAARTKETQYF. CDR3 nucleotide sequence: TGCAGCGTTGAAGAGGCCGCCAGAACAAAAGAGACCCAGTACTTC.

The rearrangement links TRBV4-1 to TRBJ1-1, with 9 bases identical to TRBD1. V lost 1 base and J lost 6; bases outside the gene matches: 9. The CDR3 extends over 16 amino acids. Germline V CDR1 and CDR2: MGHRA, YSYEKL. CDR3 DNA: TGCGCCAGCAGCCAAGCTTTGGGGACAGGGATGGCTGAAGCTTTCTTT. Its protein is CASSQALGTGMAEAFF.

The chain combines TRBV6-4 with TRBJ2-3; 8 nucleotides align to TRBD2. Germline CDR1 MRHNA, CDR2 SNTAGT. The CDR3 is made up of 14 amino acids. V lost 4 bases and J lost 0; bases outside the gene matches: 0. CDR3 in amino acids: CASSASGSTDTQYF. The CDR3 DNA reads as TGTGCCAGCAGTGCTAGCGGGAGCACAGATACGCAGTATTTT.

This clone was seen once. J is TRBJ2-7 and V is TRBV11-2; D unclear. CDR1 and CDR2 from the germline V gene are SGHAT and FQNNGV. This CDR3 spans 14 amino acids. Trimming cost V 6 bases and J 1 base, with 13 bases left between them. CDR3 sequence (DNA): TGTGCCAGCAGTTTCGGCGCGGTTTCCTACGAGCAGTACTTC. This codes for CASSFGAVSYEQYF.

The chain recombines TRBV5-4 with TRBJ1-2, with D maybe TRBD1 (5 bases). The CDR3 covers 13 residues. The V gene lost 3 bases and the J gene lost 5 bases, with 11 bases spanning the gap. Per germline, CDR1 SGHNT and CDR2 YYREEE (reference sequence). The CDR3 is CASSWGREYGYTF. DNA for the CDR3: TGTGCCAGCAGCTGGGGGAGAGAGTATGGCTACACCTTC. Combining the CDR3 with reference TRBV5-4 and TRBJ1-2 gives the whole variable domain ETGVTQSPTHLIKTRGQQVTLRCSSQSGHNTVSWYQQALGQGPQFIFQYYREEENGRGNFPPRFSGLQFPNYSSELNVNALELDDSALYLCASSWGREYGYTFGSGTRLTVV.

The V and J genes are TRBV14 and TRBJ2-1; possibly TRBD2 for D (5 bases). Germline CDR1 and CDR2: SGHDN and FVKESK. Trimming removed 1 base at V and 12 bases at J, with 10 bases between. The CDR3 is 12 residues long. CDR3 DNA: TGTGCCAGCAGCCAAGGGTGGAGGCGGCAGTTCTTC. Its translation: CASSQGWRRQFF.

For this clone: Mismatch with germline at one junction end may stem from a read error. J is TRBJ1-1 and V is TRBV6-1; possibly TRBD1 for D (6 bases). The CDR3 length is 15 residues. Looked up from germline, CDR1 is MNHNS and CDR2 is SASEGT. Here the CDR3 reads CASRREGGTNTKAFF. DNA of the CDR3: TGTGCCAGCAGACGAGAAGGGGGAACAAACACTAAAGCTTTCTTT.

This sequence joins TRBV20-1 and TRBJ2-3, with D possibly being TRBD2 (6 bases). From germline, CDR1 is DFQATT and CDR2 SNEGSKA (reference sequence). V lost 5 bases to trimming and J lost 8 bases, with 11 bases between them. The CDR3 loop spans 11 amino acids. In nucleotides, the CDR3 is TGCAGTGCTGTCGAGACTAGTACGCAGTATTTT. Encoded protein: CSAVETSTQYF.

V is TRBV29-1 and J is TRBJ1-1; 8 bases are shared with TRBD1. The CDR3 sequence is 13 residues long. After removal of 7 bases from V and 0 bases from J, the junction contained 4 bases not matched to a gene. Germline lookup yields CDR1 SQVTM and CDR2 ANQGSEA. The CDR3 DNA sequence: TGCAGCGCAGCGGACAGGGTGAACACTGAAGCTTTCTTT. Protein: CSAADRVNTEAFF.

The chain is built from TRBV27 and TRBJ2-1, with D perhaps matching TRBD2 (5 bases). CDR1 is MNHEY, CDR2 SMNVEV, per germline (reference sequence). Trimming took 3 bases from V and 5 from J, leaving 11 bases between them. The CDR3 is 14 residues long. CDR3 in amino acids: CASSFRLADNEQFF. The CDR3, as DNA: TGTGCCAGCAGTTTTCGCCTAGCCGACAATGAGCAGTTCTTC.

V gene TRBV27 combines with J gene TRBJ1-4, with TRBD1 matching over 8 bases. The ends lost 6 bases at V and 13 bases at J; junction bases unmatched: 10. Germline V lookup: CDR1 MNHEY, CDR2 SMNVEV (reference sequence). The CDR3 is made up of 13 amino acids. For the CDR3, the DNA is TGTGCCAGCAGCAAAGACAGGGGTGCAAGACTGTTTTTT. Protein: CASSKDRGARLFF.

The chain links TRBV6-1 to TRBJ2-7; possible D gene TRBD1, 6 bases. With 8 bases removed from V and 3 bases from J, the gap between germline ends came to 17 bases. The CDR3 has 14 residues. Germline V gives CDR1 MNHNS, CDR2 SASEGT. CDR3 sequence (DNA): TGTGCCAGCGTTCGGGGCCCACAGGGCTACGAGCAGTACTTC. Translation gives CASVRGPQGYEQYF.

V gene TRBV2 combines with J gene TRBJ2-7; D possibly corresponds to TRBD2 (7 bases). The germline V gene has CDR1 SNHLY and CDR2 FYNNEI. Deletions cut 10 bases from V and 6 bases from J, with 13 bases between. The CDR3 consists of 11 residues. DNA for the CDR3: TGTGCCACCTCACGGGGGGCCGAGCAGTACTTC. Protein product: CATSRGAEQYF.

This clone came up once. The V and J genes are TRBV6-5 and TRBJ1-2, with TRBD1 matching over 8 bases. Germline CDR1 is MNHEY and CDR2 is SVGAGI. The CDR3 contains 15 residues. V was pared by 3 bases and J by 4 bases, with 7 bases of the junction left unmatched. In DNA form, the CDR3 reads TGTGCCAGCAGTTATGAGACAGGGGCTACCTATGGCTACACCTTC. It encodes CASSYETGATYGYTF.

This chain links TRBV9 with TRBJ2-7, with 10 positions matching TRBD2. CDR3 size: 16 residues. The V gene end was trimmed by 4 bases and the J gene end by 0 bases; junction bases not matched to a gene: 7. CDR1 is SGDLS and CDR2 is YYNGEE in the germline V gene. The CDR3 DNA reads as TGTGCCAGCAGCCCAAGCGGGGGGGGTAGCTCCTACGAGCAGTACTTC. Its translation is CASSPSGGGSSYEQYF.

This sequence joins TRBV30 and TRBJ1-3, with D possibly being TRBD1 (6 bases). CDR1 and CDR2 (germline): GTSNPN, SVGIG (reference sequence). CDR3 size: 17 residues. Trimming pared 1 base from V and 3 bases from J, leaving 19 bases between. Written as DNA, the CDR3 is TGTGCCTGGAGTGGGGCCCAGGGGAGTATTGTTGGAAACACCATATATTTT. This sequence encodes CAWSGAQGSIVGNTIYF.

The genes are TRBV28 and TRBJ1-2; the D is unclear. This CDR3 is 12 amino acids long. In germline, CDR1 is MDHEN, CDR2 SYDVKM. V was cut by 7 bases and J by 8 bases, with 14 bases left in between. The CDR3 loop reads CASTPGGLGYTF. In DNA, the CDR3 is TGTGCCAGCACCCCGGGAGGATTGGGCTACACCTTC.

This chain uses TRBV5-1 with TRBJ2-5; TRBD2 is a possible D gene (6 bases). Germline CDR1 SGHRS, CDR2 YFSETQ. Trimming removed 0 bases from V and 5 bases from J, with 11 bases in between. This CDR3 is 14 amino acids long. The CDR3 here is CASSLDGGVETQYF. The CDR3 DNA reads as TGCGCCAGCAGCTTGGACGGCGGGGTCGAGACCCAGTACTTC.

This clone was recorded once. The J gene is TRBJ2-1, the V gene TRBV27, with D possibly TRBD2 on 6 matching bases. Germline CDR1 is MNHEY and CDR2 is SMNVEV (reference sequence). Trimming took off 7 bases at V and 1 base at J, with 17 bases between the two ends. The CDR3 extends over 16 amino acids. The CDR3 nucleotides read TGTGCCAGCATGGGCGGGGAGAAAGAATCCTACAATGAGCAGTTCTTC. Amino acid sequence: CASMGGEKESYNEQFF.

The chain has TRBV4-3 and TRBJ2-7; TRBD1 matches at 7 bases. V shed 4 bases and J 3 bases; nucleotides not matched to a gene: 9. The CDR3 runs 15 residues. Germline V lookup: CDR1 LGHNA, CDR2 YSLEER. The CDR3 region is CASSRHDRAIYEQYF. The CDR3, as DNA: TGCGCCAGCAGCCGACATGACAGGGCGATCTACGAGCAGTACTTC.

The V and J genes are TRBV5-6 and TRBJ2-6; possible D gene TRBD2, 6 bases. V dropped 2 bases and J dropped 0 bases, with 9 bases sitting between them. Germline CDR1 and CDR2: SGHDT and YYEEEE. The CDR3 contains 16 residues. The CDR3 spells CASSFWRGSGANVLTF. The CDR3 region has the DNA TGTGCCAGCAGCTTCTGGCGGGGCTCTGGGGCCAACGTCCTGACTTTC.

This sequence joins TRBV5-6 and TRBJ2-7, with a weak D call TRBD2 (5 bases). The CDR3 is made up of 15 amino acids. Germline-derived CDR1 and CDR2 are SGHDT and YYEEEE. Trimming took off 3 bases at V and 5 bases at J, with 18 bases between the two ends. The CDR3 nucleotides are TGTGCCAGCAGCTGGATCCTTGAGGGCCGGAACGAGCAGTACTTC. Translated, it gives CASSWILEGRNEQYF.

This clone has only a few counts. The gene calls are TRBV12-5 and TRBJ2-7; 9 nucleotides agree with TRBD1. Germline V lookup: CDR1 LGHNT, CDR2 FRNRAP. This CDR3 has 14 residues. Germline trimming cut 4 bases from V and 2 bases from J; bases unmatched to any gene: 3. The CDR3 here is CASGSGQGPYEQYF. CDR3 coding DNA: TGTGCTAGTGGTTCGGGACAGGGCCCCTACGAGCAGTACTTC.

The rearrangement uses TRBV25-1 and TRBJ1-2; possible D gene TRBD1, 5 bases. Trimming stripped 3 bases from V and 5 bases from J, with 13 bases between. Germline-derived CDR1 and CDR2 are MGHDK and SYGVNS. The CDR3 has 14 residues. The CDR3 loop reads CASSDPGAGYGYTF. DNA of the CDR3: TGTGCCAGCAGTGACCCCGGCGCAGGGTATGGCTACACCTTC.

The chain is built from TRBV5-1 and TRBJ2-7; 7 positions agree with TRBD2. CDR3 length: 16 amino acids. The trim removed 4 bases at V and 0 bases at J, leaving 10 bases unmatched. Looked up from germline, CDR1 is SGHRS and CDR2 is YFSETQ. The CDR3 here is CASSDDIAGSSYEQYF. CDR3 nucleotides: TGCGCCAGCAGCGACGATATAGCGGGTAGCTCCTACGAGCAGTACTTC.

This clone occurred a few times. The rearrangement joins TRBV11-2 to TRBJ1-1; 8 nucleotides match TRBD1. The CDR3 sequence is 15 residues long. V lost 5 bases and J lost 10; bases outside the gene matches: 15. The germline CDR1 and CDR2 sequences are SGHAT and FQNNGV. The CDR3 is CASSARAGTGSLAFF. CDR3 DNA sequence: TGTGCCAGCAGCGCCCGGGCAGGGACAGGTAGTTTAGCTTTCTTT.

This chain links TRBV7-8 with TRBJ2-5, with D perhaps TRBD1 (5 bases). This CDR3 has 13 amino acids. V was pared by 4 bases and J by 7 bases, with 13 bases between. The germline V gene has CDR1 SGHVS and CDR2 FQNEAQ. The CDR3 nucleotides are TGTGCCAGCAGCTCTCAGGGAAGAGGGACCCAGTACTTC. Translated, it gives CASSSQGRGTQYF.

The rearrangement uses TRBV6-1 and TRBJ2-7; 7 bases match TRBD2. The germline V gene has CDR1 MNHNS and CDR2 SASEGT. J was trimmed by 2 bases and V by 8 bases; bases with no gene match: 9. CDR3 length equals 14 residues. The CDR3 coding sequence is TGTGCCAGCGACAATAGCGGGCCAACCTACGAGCAGTACTTC. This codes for CASDNSGPTYEQYF.